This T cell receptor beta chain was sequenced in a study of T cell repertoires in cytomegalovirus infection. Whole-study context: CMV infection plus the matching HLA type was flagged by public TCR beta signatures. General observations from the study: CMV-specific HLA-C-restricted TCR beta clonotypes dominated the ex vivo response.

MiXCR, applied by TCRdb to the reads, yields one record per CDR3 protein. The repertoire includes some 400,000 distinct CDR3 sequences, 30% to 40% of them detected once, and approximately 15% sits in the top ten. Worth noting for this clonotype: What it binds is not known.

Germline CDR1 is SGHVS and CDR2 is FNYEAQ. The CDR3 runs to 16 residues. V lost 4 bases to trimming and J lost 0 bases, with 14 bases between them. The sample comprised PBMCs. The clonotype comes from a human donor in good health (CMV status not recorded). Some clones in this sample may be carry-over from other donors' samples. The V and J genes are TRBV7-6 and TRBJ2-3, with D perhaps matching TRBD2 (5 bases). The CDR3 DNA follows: TGTGCCAGCAGCTCCCCCGAAGGGAGCAGCACAGATACGCAGTATTTT. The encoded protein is CASSSPEGSSTDTQYF. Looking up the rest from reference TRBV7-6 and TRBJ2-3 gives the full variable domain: GAGVSQSPRYKVTKRGQDVALRCDPISGHVSLYWYRQALGQGPEFLTYFNYEAQQDKSGLPNDRFSAERPEGSISTLTIQRTEQRDSAMYRCASSSPEGSSTDTQYFGPGTRLTVL.